The 14 T cell receptor beta chains below come from one sample, sequenced in a study of blood T cells in healthy people across ages. Using a J-beta primer mix together with a sample-barcoded 5' primer, a second PCR was run for roughly 6 to 11 cycles. TCRdb re-called the 5' RACE reads with MiXCR, one entry per CDR3 protein. Here the sample spans roughly 830,000 distinct CDR3 sequences, roughly 60% being singletons. Material: blood. The receptors were sampled from a man aged 25 to 40 in good health.

Only a few counts were recorded for this clonotype. The chain employs TRBV7-2 and TRBJ1-2; D might be TRBD1 (6 bases). The ends were cut back, 5 bases at V and 4 bases at J, with 17 bases in the middle. The CDR3 is made up of 15 amino acids. Germline V gene lookup returns CDR1 SGHTA and CDR2 FQGNSA. Here the CDR3 DNA reads TGTGCCAGCAGCCCCCCGGACAGTCGTATCTATGGCTACACCTTC. Protein: CASSPPDSRIYGYTF.

The gene calls are TRBV4-2 and TRBJ1-6; possibly TRBD1 for D (5 bases). The CDR3 spans 15 residues. Trimming took 1 base from V and 7 from J, leaving 11 bases between them. The V gene's germline CDR1 is LGHNA and CDR2 YNFKEQ. The CDR3 DNA follows: TGTGCCAGCAGCCAAGGGGGGACGGAAAATTCACCCCTCCACTTT. This encodes CASSQGGTENSPLHF.

This clonotype was seen just once. The V gene is TRBV27, the J gene TRBJ2-5; 9 bases map to TRBD2. The J call is uncertain, as TRBJ2-7 better fits the DNA end. Germline CDR1 reads MNHEY; CDR2 reads SMNVEV (reference sequence). The CDR3 covers 15 residues. CDR3 in amino acids: CASSKVAGVGYEQYF. The CDR3 DNA reads as TGTGCCAGCAGCAAAGTAGCGGGGGTAGGGTACGAGCAGTACTTC.

J is TRBJ1-2 and V is TRBV5-1; TRBD1 matches 9 bases. Germline-derived CDR1 and CDR2 are SGHRS and YFSETQ. J was trimmed by 1 base and V by 2 bases; bases with no gene match: 9. The CDR3 has 17 amino acids. The CDR3, as DNA: TGCGCCAGCAGCTTATTACCGGGACAGGGCTTTAACTATGGCTACACCTTC. Translating gives CASSLLPGQGFNYGYTF.

This clonotype was counted between two and nine times. CDR3 in DNA: TGCAGTGCTCCGGGACAGGGGGAGAATGAGCAGTTCTTC. It translates to CSAPGQGENEQFF. The J gene is TRBJ2-1, the V gene TRBV20-1, with 11 bases fitting TRBD1. The J segment lost 7 bases and the V segment lost 5 bases, leaving 4 bases of the junction unmatched. CDR3 length equals 13 residues. The germline CDR1 and CDR2 sequences are DFQATT and SNEGSKA (reference sequence).

V and J are TRBV6-2 or TRBV6-3 and TRBJ1-1, with a possible D match to TRBD1 (5 bases). Trimming took 0 bases from V and 11 from J, leaving 10 bases between them. The CDR3 has 12 amino acids. The germline V gene has CDR1 MNHEY and CDR2 SVGEGT. The CDR3 nucleotides read TGTGCCAGCAGTTACTCGGAAGGGGAGGCTTTCTTT. Amino acid sequence: CASSYSEGEAFF.

This chain links TRBV10-3 with TRBJ2-6; D is ambiguous. The CDR3 runs to 16 residues. Germline V lookup: CDR1 ENHRY, CDR2 SYGVKD. Trimming shortened V by 0 bases and J by 0 bases, and 6 bases separated the two germline ends. The CDR3 protein is CAISESPASGANVLTF. The DNA of the CDR3 is TGTGCCATCAGTGAGTCGCCAGCCTCTGGGGCCAACGTCCTGACTTTC.

This sequence joins TRBV5-8 and TRBJ2-5, with 9 nucleotides matching TRBD1. The CDR3 sequence is 15 residues long. After removal of 4 bases from V and 11 bases from J, the junction contained 15 bases not matched to a gene. In germline, CDR1 is SGHTS, CDR2 YDEGEE. This CDR3 is CASSLGGTGGAGQYF. The CDR3 DNA reads TGTGCCAGCAGCCTGGGGGGTACAGGGGGCGCTGGGCAGTACTTC.

CDR3 nucleotides: TGTGCCAGCAGCCTGGGTGCGCCATCGTACGAGCAGTACTTC. Encoded protein: CASSLGAPSYEQYF. The rearrangement links TRBV6-6 to TRBJ2-7, with D uncertain. The germline V and J ends were trimmed by 6 bases and 4 bases, with 16 bases remaining between them. CDR1 is MNHNY, CDR2 SVGAGI, per germline (reference sequence). There are 14 residues in the CDR3.

The chain links TRBV3-1 to TRBJ2-5; D may be TRBD2 (5 bases). Germline values: CDR1 LGHDT, CDR2 YNNKEL (reference sequence). This CDR3 contains 15 residues. Trimming pared 0 bases from V and 4 bases from J, leaving 12 bases between. This CDR3 is CASSQDGGYRETQYF. The CDR3 DNA reads as TGTGCCAGCAGCCAAGATGGCGGGTATCGAGAGACCCAGTACTTC.

The chain combines TRBV7-9 with TRBJ1-4; D is perhaps TRBD1 (5 bases). V dropped 8 bases and J dropped 3 bases, with 10 bases sitting between them. The germline gives CDR1 SEHNR, CDR2 FQNEAQ (reference sequence). The CDR3 loop spans 13 amino acids. CDR3 in amino acids: CASRAGPNEKLFF. The CDR3 bases are TGTGCCAGCCGGGCAGGGCCTAATGAAAAACTGTTTTTT.

This clonotype occurred once. The V call is TRBV7-2, the J call TRBJ2-3; D unresolved. The CDR3 contains 13 residues. CDR1 is SGHTA and CDR2 is FQGNSA in the germline V gene. The V gene lost 1 base and the J gene lost 6 bases, with 8 bases spanning the gap. The CDR3 DNA reads TGTGCCAGCAGCTTAGTCCGCCCCGATACGCAGTATTTT. Amino acid sequence: CASSLVRPDTQYF.

The chain couples TRBV29-1 to TRBJ2-1; D is undetermined. Trimming pared 2 bases from V and 4 bases from J, leaving 9 bases between. Germline V lookup: CDR1 SQVTM, CDR2 ANQGSEA. The CDR3 extends over 13 amino acids. In nucleotides, the CDR3 is TGCAGCGTTGAACCGGACGGATACAATGAGCAGTTCTTC. This translates into CSVEPDGYNEQFF.

The V gene is TRBV7-2, the J gene TRBJ2-1; D unresolved. Per germline, CDR1 SGHTA and CDR2 FQGNSA. The CDR3 consists of 15 residues. Trimming shortened V by 2 bases and J by 3 bases, and 11 bases separated the two germline ends. The chain's CDR3 is CASSLMSKIYNEQFF. DNA of the CDR3: TGTGCCAGCAGCTTAATGTCTAAAATCTACAATGAGCAGTTCTTC.